This is a list of T cell receptor beta chains from one sample in a study of T cell changes during pregnancy in multiple sclerosis. Profiled with immunoSEQ multiplex PCR; TCRdb holds only in-frame clones, not every one. This table has 49,000 or so clones, about 92% appearing once. The sequencing used peripheral blood, collected in the third trimester of pregnancy. These receptors originate from a female donor with multiple sclerosis, enrolled in a pregnancy study. The CDR3 runs from the conserved cysteine through the conserved F or W. D genes are given only for firm matches. A clone size is listed for some rows: how often the clone was seen (once, few, many), or a class if it is expanded.

v_call: TRBV19
j_call: TRBJ2-6
clone_size: NA
d_call: TRBD1
cdr3_aa: CASSLGQGAPGANVLTF
cdr3_nt: TGTGCCAGTAGTCTGGGACAGGGGGCACCTGGGGCCAACGTCCTGACTTTC

v_call: TRBV28
j_call: TRBJ2-1
clone_size: NA
d_call: TRBD1
cdr3_aa: CASSLYGQGNNEQFF
cdr3_nt: TGTGCCAGCAGTTTATATGGACAGGGTAACAATGAGCAGTTCTTC

v_call: TRBV28
j_call: TRBJ1-4
clone_size: NA
d_call: NA
cdr3_aa: CASSPRGLANEKLFF
cdr3_nt: TGTGCCAGCAGTCCTCGGGGATTGGCTAATGAAAAACTGTTTTTT

v_call: TRBV9
j_call: TRBJ2-3
clone_size: NA
d_call: NA
cdr3_aa: CASSWAGGSTDTQYF
cdr3_nt: TGTGCCAGCAGCTGGGCTGGCGGGAGCACAGATACGCAGTATTTT

v_call: TRBV28
j_call: TRBJ2-7
clone_size: NA
d_call: TRBD1
cdr3_aa: CASSFLLRGLGDEQYF
cdr3_nt: TGTGCCAGCAGTTTCCTTCTCAGGGGGCTCGGTGACGAGCAGTACTTC

v_call: TRBV29-1
j_call: TRBJ2-3
clone_size: NA
d_call: TRBD2
cdr3_aa: CSVGGVSGREVETDTQYF
cdr3_nt: TGCAGCGTTGGGGGTGTGAGCGGGAGGGAAGTTGAGACAGATACGCAGTATTTT

v_call: TRBV29-1
j_call: TRBJ1-1
clone_size: NA
d_call: NA
cdr3_aa: CSVVGPGVGTEAFF
cdr3_nt: TGCAGCGTCGTGGGCCCGGGAGTTGGCACTGAAGCTTTCTTT

v_call: TRBV6-6
j_call: TRBJ2-3
clone_size: NA
d_call: TRBD2
cdr3_aa: CASTRGGDGTDTQYF
cdr3_nt: TGTGCCAGCACTCGGGGGGGCGACGGCACAGATACGCAGTATTTT

v_call: TRBV9
j_call: TRBJ1-2
clone_size: NA
d_call: TRBD1
cdr3_aa: CASSAGQINYGYTF
cdr3_nt: TGTGCCAGCAGCGCGGGACAGATTAACTATGGCTACACCTTC

v_call: TRBV5-1
j_call: TRBJ2-6
clone_size: NA
d_call: TRBD2
cdr3_aa: CASSGGLAGSSGANVLTF
cdr3_nt: TGCGCCAGCAGCGGGGGACTAGCGGGAAGCTCTGGGGCCAACGTCCTGACTTTC

v_call: TRBV2
j_call: TRBJ1-2
clone_size: few
d_call: NA
cdr3_aa: CASRKVGPTNYGYTF
cdr3_nt: TGTGCCAGCAGGAAGGTGGGGCCTACTAACTATGGCTACACCTTC

v_call: TRBV28
j_call: TRBJ2-3
clone_size: once
d_call: NA
cdr3_aa: CASSYPRWSGLSSTDTQYF
cdr3_nt: TGTGCCAGCAGTTACCCCCGGTGGTCGGGGTTATCAAGCACAGATACGCAGTATTTT

v_call: TRBV28
j_call: TRBJ1-4
clone_size: once
d_call: NA
cdr3_aa: CASSLPRDSATNEKLFF
cdr3_nt: TGTGCCAGCAGTTTACCTCGTGACAGCGCAACTAATGAAAAACTGTTTTTT

v_call: TRBV28
j_call: TRBJ2-3
clone_size: once
d_call: TRBD2
cdr3_aa: CASSPGTTSYTQYF
cdr3_nt: TGTGCCAGCAGTCCGGGGACTACTTCCTATACGCAGTATTTT

v_call: TRBV5-6
j_call: TRBJ1-3
clone_size: NA
d_call: TRBD1
cdr3_aa: CASSWTGLSNTIYF
cdr3_nt: TGTGCCAGCAGCTGGACAGGTCTGTCTAACACCATATATTTT

v_call: TRBV4-1
j_call: TRBJ1-1
clone_size: NA
d_call: NA
cdr3_aa: CASSPRGAETEAFF
cdr3_nt: TGCGCCAGCAGCCCCCGGGGGGCTGAGACTGAAGCTTTCTTT

v_call: TRBV5-1
j_call: TRBJ1-4
clone_size: NA
d_call: TRBD1
cdr3_aa: CASSLLRGQGVKATNEKLFF
cdr3_nt: TGCGCCAGCAGCTTGCTCCGAGGACAGGGGGTGAAAGCAACTAATGAAAAACTGTTTTTT

v_call: TRBV28
j_call: TRBJ2-5
clone_size: once
d_call: TRBD1
cdr3_aa: CASSLNRNRGQETQYF
cdr3_nt: TGTGCCAGCAGTCTCAACCGCAACAGGGGCCAAGAGACCCAGTACTTC

v_call: TRBV4-1
j_call: TRBJ2-5
clone_size: NA
d_call: NA
cdr3_aa: CASSHQKGLPQETQYF
cdr3_nt: TGCGCCAGCAGCCACCAAAAGGGACTCCCTCAAGAGACCCAGTACTTC

v_call: TRBV6-6
j_call: TRBJ2-2
clone_size: NA
d_call: NA
cdr3_aa: CASSYQKTGELFF
cdr3_nt: TGTGCCAGCAGTTACCAAAAAACCGGGGAGCTGTTTTTT

v_call: TRBV27
j_call: TRBJ2-1
clone_size: NA
d_call: NA
cdr3_aa: CASSTLLGDEQFF
cdr3_nt: TGTGCCAGCAGTACCCTTCTAGGGGATGAGCAGTTCTTC

v_call: TRBV6-6
j_call: TRBJ2-7
clone_size: NA
d_call: TRBD2
cdr3_aa: CASSFSGGGSYEQYF
cdr3_nt: TGTGCCAGCAGCTTTAGCGGGGGGGGCTCCTACGAGCAGTACTTC

v_call: TRBV7-2
j_call: TRBJ2-3
clone_size: NA
d_call: TRBD2
cdr3_aa: CASSRFGSGGGGDTQYF
cdr3_nt: TGTGCCAGCAGTCGGTTCGGGAGCGGGGGAGGTGGAGATACGCAGTATTTT

v_call: TRBV30
j_call: TRBJ2-1
clone_size: NA
d_call: NA
cdr3_aa: CAWTSSRKNEQFF
cdr3_nt: TGTGCCTGGACTAGCTCTCGGAAGAATGAGCAGTTCTTC

v_call: TRBV4-1
j_call: TRBJ2-7
clone_size: once
d_call: NA
cdr3_aa: CASSQEYLTDSYEQYF
cdr3_nt: TGCGCCAGCAGCCAAGAGTATCTGACAGACTCCTACGAGCAGTACTTC

v_call: TRBV7-9
j_call: TRBJ1-4
clone_size: NA
d_call: NA
cdr3_aa: CASSHSEKLFF
cdr3_nt: TGTGCCAGCAGTCACAGTGAAAAACTGTTTTTT

v_call: TRBV5-6
j_call: TRBJ2-1
clone_size: NA
d_call: NA
cdr3_aa: CASSLAVGGAKFF
cdr3_nt: TGTGCCAGCAGCTTGGCCGTAGGGGGGGCCAAGTTCTTC

v_call: TRBV5-6
j_call: TRBJ1-1
clone_size: once
d_call: TRBD1
cdr3_aa: CASSNGDRPNTEAFF
cdr3_nt: TGTGCTAGCAGTAATGGGGACAGGCCGAACACTGAAGCTTTCTTT

v_call: TRBV19
j_call: TRBJ1-2
clone_size: NA
d_call: NA
cdr3_aa: CASRIRADRISNYGYTF
cdr3_nt: TGTGCCAGTAGGATTAGGGCTGACAGGATCTCTAACTATGGCTACACCTTC